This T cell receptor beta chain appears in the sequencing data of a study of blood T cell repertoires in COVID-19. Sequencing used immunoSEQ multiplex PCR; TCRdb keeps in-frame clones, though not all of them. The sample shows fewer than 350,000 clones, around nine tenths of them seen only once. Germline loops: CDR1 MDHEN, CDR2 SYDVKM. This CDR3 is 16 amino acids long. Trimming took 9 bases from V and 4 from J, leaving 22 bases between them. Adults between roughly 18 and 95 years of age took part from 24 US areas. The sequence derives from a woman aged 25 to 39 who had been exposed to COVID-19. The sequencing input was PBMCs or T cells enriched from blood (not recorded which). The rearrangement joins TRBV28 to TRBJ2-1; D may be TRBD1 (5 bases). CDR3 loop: CASHSARQTIYNEQFF. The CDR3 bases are TGTGCCAGTCACTCGGCCCGACAGACAATATACAATGAGCAGTTCTTC.